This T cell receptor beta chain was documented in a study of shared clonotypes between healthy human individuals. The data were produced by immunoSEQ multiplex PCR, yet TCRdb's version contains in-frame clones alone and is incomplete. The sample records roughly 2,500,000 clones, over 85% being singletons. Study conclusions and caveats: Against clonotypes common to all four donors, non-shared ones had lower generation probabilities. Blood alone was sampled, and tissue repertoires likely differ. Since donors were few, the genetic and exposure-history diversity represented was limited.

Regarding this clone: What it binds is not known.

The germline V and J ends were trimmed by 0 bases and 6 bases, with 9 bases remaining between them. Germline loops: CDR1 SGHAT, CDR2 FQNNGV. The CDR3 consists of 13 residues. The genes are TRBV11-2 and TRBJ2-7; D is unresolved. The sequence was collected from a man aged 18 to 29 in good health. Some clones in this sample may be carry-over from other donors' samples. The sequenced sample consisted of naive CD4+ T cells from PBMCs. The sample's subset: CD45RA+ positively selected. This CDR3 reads CASSLDRRGEQYF. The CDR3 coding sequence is TGTGCCAGCAGCTTAGATAGAAGAGGCGAGCAGTACTTC.